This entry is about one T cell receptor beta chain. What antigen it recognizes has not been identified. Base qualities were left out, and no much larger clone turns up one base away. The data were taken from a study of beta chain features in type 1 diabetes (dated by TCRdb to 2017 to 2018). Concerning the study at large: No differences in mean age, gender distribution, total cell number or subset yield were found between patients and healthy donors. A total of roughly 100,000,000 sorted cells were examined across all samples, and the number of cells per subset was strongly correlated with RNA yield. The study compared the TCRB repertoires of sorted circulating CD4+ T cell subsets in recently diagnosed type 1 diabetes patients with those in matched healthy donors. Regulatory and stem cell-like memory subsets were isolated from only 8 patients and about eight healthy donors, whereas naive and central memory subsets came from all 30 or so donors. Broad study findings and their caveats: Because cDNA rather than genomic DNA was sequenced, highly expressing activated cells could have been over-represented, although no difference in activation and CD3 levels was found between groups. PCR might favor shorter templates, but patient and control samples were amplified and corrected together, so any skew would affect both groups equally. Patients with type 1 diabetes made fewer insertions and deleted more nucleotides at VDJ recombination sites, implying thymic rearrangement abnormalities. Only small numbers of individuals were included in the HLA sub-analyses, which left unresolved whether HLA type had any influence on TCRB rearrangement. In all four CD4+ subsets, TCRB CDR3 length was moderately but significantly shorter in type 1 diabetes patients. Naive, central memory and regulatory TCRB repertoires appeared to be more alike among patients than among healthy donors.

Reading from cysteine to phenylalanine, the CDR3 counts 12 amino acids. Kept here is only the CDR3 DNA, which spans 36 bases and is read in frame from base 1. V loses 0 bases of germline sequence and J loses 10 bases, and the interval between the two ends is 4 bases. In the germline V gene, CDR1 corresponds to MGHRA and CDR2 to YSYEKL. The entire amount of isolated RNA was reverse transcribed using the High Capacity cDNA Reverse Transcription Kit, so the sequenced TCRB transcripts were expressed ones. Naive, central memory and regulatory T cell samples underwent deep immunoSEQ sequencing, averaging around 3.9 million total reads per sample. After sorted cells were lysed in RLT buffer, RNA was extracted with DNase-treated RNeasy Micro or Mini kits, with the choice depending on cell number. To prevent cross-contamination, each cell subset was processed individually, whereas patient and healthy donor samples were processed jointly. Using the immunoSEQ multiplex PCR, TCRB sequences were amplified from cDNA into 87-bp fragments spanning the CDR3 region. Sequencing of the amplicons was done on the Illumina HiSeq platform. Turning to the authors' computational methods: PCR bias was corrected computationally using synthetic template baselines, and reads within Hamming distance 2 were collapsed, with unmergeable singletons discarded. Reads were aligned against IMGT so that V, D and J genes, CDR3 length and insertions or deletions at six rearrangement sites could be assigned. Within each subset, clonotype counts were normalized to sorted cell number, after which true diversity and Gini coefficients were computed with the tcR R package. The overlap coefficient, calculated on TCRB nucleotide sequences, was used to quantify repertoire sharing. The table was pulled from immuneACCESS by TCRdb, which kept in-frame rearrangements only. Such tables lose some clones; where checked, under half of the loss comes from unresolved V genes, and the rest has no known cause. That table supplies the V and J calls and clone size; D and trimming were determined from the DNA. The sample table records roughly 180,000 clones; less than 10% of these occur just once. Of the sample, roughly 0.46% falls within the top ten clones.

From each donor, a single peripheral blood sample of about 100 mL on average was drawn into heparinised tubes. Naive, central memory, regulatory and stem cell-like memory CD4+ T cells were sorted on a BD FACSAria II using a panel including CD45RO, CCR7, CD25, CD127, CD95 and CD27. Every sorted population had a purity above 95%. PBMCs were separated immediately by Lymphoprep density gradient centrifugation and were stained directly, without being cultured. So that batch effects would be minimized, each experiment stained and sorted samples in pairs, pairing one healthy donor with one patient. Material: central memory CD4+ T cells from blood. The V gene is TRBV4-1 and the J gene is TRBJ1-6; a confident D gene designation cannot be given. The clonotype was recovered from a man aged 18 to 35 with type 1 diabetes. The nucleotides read TGCGCCAGCAGCCAAGATACATCACCCCTCCACTTT. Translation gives CASSQDTSPLHF.